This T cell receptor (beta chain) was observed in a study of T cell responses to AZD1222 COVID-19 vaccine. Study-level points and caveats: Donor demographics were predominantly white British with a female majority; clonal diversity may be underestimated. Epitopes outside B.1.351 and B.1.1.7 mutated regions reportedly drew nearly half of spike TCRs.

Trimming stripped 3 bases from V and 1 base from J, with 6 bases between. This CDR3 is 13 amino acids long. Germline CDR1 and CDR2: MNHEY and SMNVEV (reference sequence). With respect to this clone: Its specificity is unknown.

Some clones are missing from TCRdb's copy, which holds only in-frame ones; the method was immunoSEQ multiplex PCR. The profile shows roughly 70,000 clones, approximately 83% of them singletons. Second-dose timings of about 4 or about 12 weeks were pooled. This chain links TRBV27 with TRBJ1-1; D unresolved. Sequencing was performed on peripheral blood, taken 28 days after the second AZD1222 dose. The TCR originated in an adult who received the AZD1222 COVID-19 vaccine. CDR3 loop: CASSFSWNTEAFF. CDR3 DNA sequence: TGTGCCAGCAGTTTTTCCTGGAACACTGAAGCTTTCTTT.